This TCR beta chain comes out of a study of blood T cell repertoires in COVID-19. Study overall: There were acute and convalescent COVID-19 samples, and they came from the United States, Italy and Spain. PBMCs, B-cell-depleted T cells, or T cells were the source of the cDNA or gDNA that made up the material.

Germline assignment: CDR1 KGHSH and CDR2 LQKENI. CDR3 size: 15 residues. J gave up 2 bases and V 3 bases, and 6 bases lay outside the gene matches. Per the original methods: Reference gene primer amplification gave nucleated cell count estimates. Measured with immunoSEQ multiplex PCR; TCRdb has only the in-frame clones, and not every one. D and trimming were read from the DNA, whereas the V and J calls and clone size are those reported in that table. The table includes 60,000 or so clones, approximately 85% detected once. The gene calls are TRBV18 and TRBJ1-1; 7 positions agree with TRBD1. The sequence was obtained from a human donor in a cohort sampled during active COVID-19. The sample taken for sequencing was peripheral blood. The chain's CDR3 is CASSPAGQVNTEAFF. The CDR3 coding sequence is TGTGCCAGCTCACCCGCCGGACAGGTTAACACTGAAGCTTTCTTT.